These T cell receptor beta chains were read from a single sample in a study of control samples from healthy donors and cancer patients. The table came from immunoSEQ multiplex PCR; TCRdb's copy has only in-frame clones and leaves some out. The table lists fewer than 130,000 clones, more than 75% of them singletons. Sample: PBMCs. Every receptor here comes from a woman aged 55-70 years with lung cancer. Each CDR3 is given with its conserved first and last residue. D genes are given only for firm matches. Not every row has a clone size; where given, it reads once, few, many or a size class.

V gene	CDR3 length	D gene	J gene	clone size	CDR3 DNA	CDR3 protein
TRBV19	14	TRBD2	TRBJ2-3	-	TGTGCCAGTAGTGAACTAGCGAACACAGATACGCAGTATTTT	CASSELANTDTQYF
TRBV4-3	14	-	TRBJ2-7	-	TGCGCCAGCAGCCAAGGGGGGAGGGGGGGCGAGCAGTACTTC	CASSQGGRGGEQYF
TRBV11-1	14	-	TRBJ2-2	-	TGTGCCAGCAGCTTAGCAACCGCTTACGGGGAGCTGTTTTTT	CASSLATAYGELFF
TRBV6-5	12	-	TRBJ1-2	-	TGTGCCAGCAGTTCGTTGACCGAAGATAGGGTCTTC	CASSSLTEDRVF
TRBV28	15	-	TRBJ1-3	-	TGTGCCAGCCGCCCAGCCCAGGTCTCTGGAAACACCATATATTTT	CASRPAQVSGNTIYF
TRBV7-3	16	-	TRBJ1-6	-	TGTGCCAGCAGCTTAACCGGTCTCTCCTATAATTCACCCCTCCACTTT	CASSLTGLSYNSPLHF
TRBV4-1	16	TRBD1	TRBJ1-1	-	TGCGCCAGCAGCCGTGGGCCAGGGACAGGGGGCACTGAAGCTTTCTTT	CASSRGPGTGGTEAFF
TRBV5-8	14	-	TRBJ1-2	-	TGTGCCAGCAGCTTACGACTGTCTAACTATGGCTACACCTTC	CASSLRLSNYGYTF
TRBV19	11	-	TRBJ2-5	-	TGTGCCAGTACGGATCAAGAGACCCAGTACTTC	CASTDQETQYF
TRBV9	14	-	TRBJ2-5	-	TGTGCCAGCAGCGTAGGAGGGGTCCAAGAGACCCAGTACTTC	CASSVGGVQETQYF
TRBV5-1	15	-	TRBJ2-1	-	TGCGCCAGCAGCTTGACGCGATCGCCCTACAATGAGCAGTTCTTC	CASSLTRSPYNEQFF
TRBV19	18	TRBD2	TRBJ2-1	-	TGTGCCAGTAGTCCGACCGTCACTAGCGGGAGTATCTTCAATGAGCAGTTCTTC	CASSPTVTSGSIFNEQFF
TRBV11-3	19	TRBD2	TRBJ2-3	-	TGTGCCAGCAGCCCCCGGGACTCCGGACTAGCGGGAGGTTCAGATACGCAGTATTTT	CASSPRDSGLAGGSDTQYF
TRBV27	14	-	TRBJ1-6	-	TGTGCCAGCAGTTTGTCCGACAGGCGATCCCCCCTCCACTTT	CASSLSDRRSPLHF
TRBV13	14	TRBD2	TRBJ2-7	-	TGTGCCAGCAGCATAGCGGGAGCGTCCTACGAGCAGTACTTC	CASSIAGASYEQYF
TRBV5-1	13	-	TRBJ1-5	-	TGCGCCAGCAGCTTGGTGGGGGACCAGCCCCAGCATTTT	CASSLVGDQPQHF
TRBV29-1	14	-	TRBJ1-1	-	TGCAGCGTTGCCCCGGGGGGGGCAGGCACTGAAGCTTTCTTT	CSVAPGGAGTEAFF
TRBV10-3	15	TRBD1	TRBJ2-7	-	TGTGCCATCAGTGCAGAACAGGGGGCCACCTACGAGCAGTACTTC	CAISAEQGATYEQYF
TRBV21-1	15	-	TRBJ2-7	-	TGTGCCAGCAGCCTTAGACAGGGGGCAGCCTACGAGCAGTACTTC	CASSLRQGAAYEQYF
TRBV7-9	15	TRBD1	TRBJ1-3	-	TGTGCCAGCAGCTTGCAGACAGGGATGGGAAACACCATATATTTT	CASSLQTGMGNTIYF
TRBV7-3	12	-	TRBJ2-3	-	TGTGCCAGCAGCGGGGGGCCAGATACGCAGTATTTT	CASSGGPDTQYF
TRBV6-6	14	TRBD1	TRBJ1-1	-	TGTGCCAGCAGCAGACAGGGGCTGAACACTGAAGCTTTCTTT	CASSRQGLNTEAFF
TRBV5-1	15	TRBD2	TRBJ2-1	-	TGCGCCAGCAGCTTGGGGCCAGCGGGGTTAGATGAGCAGTTCTTC	CASSLGPAGLDEQFF
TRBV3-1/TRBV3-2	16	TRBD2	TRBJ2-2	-	TGTGCCAGCAGCCAGATACTAGCGGGAAACACCGGGGAGCTGTTTTTT	CASSQILAGNTGELFF
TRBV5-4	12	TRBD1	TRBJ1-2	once	TGTGCCAGCAGCTTGGACCGACAGGGAGGCACCTTC	CASSLDRQGGTF
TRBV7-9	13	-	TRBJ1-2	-	TGTGCCAGTCCCAGGCTAACTAACTATGGCTACACCTTC	CASPRLTNYGYTF
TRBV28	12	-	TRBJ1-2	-	TGTGCCAGCAGTATACTTGGAGATGGCTACACCTTC	CASSILGDGYTF
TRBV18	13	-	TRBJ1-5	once	TGTGCCAGCTCACCACCAAGTGGTCAGCCCCAGCATTTT	CASSPPSGQPQHF
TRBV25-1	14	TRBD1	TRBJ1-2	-	TGTGCCAGCAGTGAATTAGGGACAGGGACTGGCTACACCTTC	CASSELGTGTGYTF
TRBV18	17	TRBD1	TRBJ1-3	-	TGTGCCAGCTCACCTCTCGGACAGGGGGCTTCTGGAAACACCATATATTTT	CASSPLGQGASGNTIYF
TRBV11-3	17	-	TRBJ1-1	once	TGTGCCAGCAGCTCTTTAGGACCCCAGGGTTGGAACACTGAAGCTTTCTTT	CASSSLGPQGWNTEAFF
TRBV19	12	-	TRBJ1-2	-	TGTGCCAGTAGTGGCCAAGGGGATGGCTACACCTTC	CASSGQGDGYTF
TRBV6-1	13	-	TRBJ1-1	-	TGTGCCAGCAGTGAAGTCCAGAACACTGAAGCTTTCTTT	CASSEVQNTEAFF
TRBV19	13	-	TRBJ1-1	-	TGTGCCAGTAGTATTCAAGGGGGTTCTGAAGCTTTCTTT	CASSIQGGSEAFF
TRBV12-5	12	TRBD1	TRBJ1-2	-	TGTGCTAGTGGTTTGGACAGGGGCGGCTACACCTTC	CASGLDRGGYTF
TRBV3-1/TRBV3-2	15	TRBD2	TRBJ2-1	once	TGTGCCAGCAGGGAAACTAGCGGGGGGCCCCAAGGGCAGTTCTTC	CASRETSGGPQGQFF
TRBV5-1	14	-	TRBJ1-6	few	TGCGCCAGCACCTTCGAGGGCGGGAGATCACCCCTCCACTTT	CASTFEGGRSPLHF
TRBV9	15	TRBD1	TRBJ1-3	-	TGTGCCAGCAGCCCTACAGGGGACTCTGGAAACACCATATATTTT	CASSPTGDSGNTIYF
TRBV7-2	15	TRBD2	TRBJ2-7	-	TGTGCCAGCAGCTCCTCGACTAGCGGGGCCTACGAGCAGTACTTC	CASSSSTSGAYEQYF
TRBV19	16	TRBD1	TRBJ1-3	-	TGTGCCAGTAGTACCGTCCACAGGGGGCAAGGAAACACCATATATTTT	CASSTVHRGQGNTIYF
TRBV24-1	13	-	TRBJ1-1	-	TGTGCCACCAGCCGGGCGGGGGGCACTGAAGCTTTCTTT	CATSRAGGTEAFF
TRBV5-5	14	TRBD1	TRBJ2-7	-	TGTGCCAGCAGCTGGGGACAGGGAAACTACGAGCAGTACTTC	CASSWGQGNYEQYF
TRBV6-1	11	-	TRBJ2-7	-	TGTGCCAGCAGTGATGGGATCGAGCAGTACTTC	CASSDGIEQYF
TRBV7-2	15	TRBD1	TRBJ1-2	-	TGTGCCAGCAGCTCCTGGACAGGGACCAGCTATGGCTACACCTTC	CASSSWTGTSYGYTF
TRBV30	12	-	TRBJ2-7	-	TGTGCCTGGAGTCCGGGACCCTACGAGCAGTACTTC	CAWSPGPYEQYF